These T cell receptor beta chains were read from a single sample in a study of blood T cells in healthy people across ages. TCRdb re-analysed the 5' RACE reads in MiXCR, keeping a single row per CDR3 protein. Among 600,000 to 850,000 distinct CDR3 sequences listed, roughly 43% were seen once. The sequencing sample was made of blood. The receptor source for this set is a woman aged 60-75 years in good health. Both conserved end residues are part of each CDR3. The order of the fields is D gene, clone size, V gene, J gene, CDR3 protein, CDR3 DNA. D genes are given only for firm matches. Size is omitted from some rows. Given values are once, few, many or a class for expanded clones.

>TRBD2|few|TRBV9|TRBJ2-5
CASSRSGRAETQYF
TGTGCCAGCAGCCGCAGCGGGAGGGCAGAGACCCAGTACTTC
>NA|NA|TRBV29-1|TRBJ2-3
CSVEEGNTDTQYF
TGCAGCGTTGAAGAGGGAAACACAGATACGCAGTATTTT
>NA|NA|TRBV18|TRBJ2-5
CASSPPGRYQETQYF
TGTGCCAGCTCACCACCGGGACGGTACCAAGAGACCCAGTACTTC
>NA|NA|TRBV24-1|TRBJ2-3
CATSSTESYSDTQYF
TGTGCCACCAGTTCGACTGAGAGCTATTCGGATACGCAGTATTTT
>NA|NA|TRBV4-2|TRBJ2-1
CASSQDQLLLYNEQFF
TGTGCCAGCAGCCAAGATCAGCTTCTCCTTTACAATGAGCAGTTCTTC
>TRBD1|few|TRBV24-1|TRBJ2-5
CATSATAGGLGEQYF
TGTGCCACCAGTGCAACGGCAGGGGGCCTTGGGGAGCAGTACTTC
>NA|many|TRBV13|TRBJ2-7
CASSLAGKYEQYF
TGTGCCAGCAGCTTAGCCGGGAAGTACGAGCAGTACTTC
>NA|few|TRBV5-1|TRBJ1-2
CASSLDAKVGDGYTF
TGCGCCAGCAGCTTGGACGCGAAAGTTGGCGATGGCTACACCTTC
>TRBD2|NA|TRBV4-3|TRBJ2-1
CASSQDRTSGGESNEQFF
TGCGCCAGCAGCCAAGATCGGACTAGCGGGGGGGAATCGAATGAGCAGTTCTTC
>TRBD1|many|TRBV7-2|TRBJ2-7
CASSLGTGQTYEQYF
TGTGCCAGCAGCTTAGGTACGGGACAGACCTACGAGCAGTACTTC
>NA|few|TRBV10-3|TRBJ1-1
CAISEGVVSEAFF
TGTGCCATCAGTGAAGGGGTTGTATCTGAAGCTTTCTTT
>TRBD1|NA|TRBV29-1|TRBJ2-2
CSVWTGGSITGELFF
TGCAGCGTTTGGACAGGGGGCTCTATTACCGGGGAGCTGTTTTTT
>NA|NA|TRBV20-1|TRBJ1-4
CSARVGQLYEKLFF
TGCAGTGCTAGAGTGGGCCAGCTGTATGAAAAACTGTTTTTT
>NA|many|TRBV28|TRBJ1-6
CASSSREAAYNSPLHF
TGTGCCAGCAGTTCCCGGGAAGCGGCTTATAATTCACCCCTCCACTTT
>NA|NA|TRBV20-1|TRBJ2-1
CSARMGYDEQFF
TGCAGTGCTAGGATGGGGTATGATGAGCAGTTCTTC
>TRBD1|few|TRBV20-1|TRBJ2-5
CSAKVPPDRTETQYF
TGCAGTGCTAAGGTCCCCCCGGACAGGACAGAGACCCAGTACTTC
>TRBD2|NA|TRBV7-2|TRBJ2-3
CASSLGGRGASTDTQYF
TGTGCCAGCAGCTTAGGGGGGCGGGGGGCTAGCACAGATACGCAGTATTTT
>NA|NA|TRBV11-2|TRBJ2-3
CASSLGVNPPTNTQYF
TGTGCCAGCAGCTTAGGGGTCAACCCGCCCACGAATACGCAGTATTTT